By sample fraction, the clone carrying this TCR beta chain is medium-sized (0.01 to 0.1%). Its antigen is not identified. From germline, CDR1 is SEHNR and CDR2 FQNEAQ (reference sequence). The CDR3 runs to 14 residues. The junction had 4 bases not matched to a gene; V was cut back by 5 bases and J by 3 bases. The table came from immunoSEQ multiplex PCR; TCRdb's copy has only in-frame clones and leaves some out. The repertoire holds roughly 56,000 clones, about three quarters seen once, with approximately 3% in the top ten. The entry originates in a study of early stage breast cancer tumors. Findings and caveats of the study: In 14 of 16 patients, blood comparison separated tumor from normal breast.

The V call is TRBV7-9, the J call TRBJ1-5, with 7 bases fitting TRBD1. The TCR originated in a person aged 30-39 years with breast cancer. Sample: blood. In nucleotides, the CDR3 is TGTGCCAGCAGCCGACAGGGTAACAATCAGCCCCAGCATTTT. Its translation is CASSRQGNNQPQHF. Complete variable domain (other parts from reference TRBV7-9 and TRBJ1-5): DTGVSQNPRHKITKRGQNVTFRCDPISEHNRLYWYRQTLGQGPEFLTYFQNEAQLEKSRLLSDRFSAERPKGSFSTLEIQRTEQGDSAMYLCASSRQGNNQPQHFGDGTRLSIL.